The entry below describes one T cell receptor beta chain. Its antigen is not identified. Through 5' RACE with UMI labels, the TRB cDNA libraries were prepared. TCRdb re-called the 5' RACE reads; one entry per CDR3 protein, DNA not given. This sample's clone table lists over 100,000 distinct CDR3 sequences. The CDR3 spans 15 residues. The germline V gene has CDR1 MDHEN and CDR2 SYDVKM. The source of the sample is a study of CXCR3-negative and CXCR3-positive naive CD8 T cells. The study, taken as a whole, reports: Unlike memory cells, which differed, naive CXCR3-negative and CXCR3-positive cells had similar TRBV-TRBJ usage.

The authors gated naive CD8+ T cells as CD45RO-CCR7+CD27+CD95-. The sequenced sample consisted of naive CXCR3- CD8+ T cells from blood. Subset here: CD45RO-CCR7+CD27+CD95- naive CD8+ T cells lacking CXCR3 (TNR3-). The TCR was taken from a human donor in good health. Some clones in this sample may be carry-over from other donors' samples. The genes are TRBV28 and TRBJ1-4; TCRdb names TRBD1, which stays unverified in the absence of DNA. The CDR3 is CASSPYGAVNEKLFF.